The count of the clone carrying this TCR beta chain is one. Its antigen is unknown. These data are taken from a study of T cell responses to AZD1222 COVID-19 vaccine. Produced via immunoSEQ multiplex PCR; TCRdb's table is partial and in-frame only. The sample has around 140,000 clones; roughly 92% are singletons. Study observations and caveats: Baseline serostatus was positive in only six AZD1222 recipients. Increased Spike-specific TCR breadth and depth were observed after two AZD1222 doses.

This clonotype was obtained from an adult in good health. Sequenced here: peripheral blood, sampled on day 0 of AZD1222 vaccination.

CDR3 in DNA: TGCGCCAGCAGCCTGGCCGGGACACCCTACGAGCAGTACTTC. It encodes CASSLAGTPYEQYF. This chain connects TRBV5-1 to TRBJ2-7; the D gene is possibly TRBD1 (6 bases). CDR1 is SGHRS, CDR2 YFSETQ, per germline. The CDR3 is 14 amino acids. V was pared by 4 bases and J by 2 bases, with 13 bases between.